This T cell receptor beta chain originates from a study of tumor-infiltrating lymphocytes in localized non-small cell lung cancer. Study-level background: Patients included smokers and never-smokers with various histologies, some sampled after neoadjuvant chemotherapy.

Germline V lookup: CDR1 SGHVS, CDR2 FQNEAQ. This CDR3 is 14 amino acids long. Trimming took 3 bases from V and 6 from J; bases not matched to a gene: 6. A few counts support this clone. Assay used: immunoSEQ multiplex PCR; TCRdb lists only in-frame clones, some missing. Of 9,000 to 15,000 clones listed, approximately 65% are singletons. The genes are TRBV7-8 and TRBJ2-7; 9 bases match TRBD2. The sample taken for sequencing was uninvolved lung tissue not adjacent to the tumor. The clonotype was recovered from a human donor with non-small cell lung cancer. The DNA for the CDR3 is TGTGCCAGCAGCTTCGTTAGCGGGAGTGGCGAGCAGTACTTC. Translating it yields CASSFVSGSGEQYF.